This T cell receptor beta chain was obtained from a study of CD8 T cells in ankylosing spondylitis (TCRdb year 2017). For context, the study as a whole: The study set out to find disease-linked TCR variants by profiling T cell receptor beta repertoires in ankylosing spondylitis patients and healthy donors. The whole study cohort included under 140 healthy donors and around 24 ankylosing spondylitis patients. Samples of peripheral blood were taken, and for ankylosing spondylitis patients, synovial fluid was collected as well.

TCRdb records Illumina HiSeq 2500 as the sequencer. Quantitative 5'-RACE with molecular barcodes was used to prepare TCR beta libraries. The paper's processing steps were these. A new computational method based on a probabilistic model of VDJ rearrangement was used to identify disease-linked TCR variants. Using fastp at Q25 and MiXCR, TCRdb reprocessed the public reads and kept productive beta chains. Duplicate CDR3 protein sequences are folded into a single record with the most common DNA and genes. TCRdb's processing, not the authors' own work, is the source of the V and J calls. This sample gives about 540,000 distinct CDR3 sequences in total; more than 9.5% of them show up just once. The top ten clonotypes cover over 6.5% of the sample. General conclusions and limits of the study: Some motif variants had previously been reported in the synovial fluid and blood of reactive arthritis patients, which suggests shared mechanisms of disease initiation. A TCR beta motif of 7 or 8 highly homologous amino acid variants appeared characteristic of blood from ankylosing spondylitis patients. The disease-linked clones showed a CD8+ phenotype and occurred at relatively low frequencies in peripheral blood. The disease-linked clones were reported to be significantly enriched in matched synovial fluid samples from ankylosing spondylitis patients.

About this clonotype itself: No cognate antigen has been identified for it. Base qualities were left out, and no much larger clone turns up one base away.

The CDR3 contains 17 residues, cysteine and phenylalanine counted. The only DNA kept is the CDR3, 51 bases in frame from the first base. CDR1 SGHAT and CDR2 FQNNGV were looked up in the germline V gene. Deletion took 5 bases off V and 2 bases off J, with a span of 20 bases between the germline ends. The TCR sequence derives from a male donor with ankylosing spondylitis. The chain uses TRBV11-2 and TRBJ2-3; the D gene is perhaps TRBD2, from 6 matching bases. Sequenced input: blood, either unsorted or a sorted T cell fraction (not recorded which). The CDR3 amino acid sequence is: CASSPIGEAGYTDTQYF. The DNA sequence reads TGTGCCAGCAGCCCCATCGGGGAGGCAGGGTACACAGATACGCAGTATTTT.